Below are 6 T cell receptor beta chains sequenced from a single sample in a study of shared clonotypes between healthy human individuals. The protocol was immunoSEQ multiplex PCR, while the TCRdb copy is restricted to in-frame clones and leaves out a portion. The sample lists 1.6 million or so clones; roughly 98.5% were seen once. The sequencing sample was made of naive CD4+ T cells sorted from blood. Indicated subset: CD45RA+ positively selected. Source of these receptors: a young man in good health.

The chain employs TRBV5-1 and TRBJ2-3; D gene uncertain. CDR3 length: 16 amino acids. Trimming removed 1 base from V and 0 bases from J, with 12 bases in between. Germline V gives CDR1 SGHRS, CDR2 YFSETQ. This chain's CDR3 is CASSLSGGPSTDTQYF. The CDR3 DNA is TGCGCCAGCAGCTTGTCCGGCGGACCAAGCACAGATACGCAGTATTTT.

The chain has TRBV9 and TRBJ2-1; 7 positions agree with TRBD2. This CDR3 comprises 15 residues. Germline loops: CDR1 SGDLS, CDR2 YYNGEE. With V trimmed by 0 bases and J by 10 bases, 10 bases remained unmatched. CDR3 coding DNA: TGTGCCAGCAGCGTAGGCGGGAGCAAAATCTTAGAGCAGTTCTTC. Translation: CASSVGGSKILEQFF.

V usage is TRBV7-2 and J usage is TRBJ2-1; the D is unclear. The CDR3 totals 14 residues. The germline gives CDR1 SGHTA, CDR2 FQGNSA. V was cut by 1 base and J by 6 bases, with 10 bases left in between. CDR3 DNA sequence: TGTGCCAGCAGCTTAGTTCCAGGTAGCAATGAGCAGTTCTTC. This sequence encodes CASSLVPGSNEQFF. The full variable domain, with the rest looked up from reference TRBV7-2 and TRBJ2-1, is GAGVSQSPSNKVTEKGKDVELRCDPISGHTALYWYRQSLGQGLEFLIYFQGNSAPDKSGLPSDRFSAERTGGSVSTLTIQRTQQEDSAVYLCASSLVPGSNEQFFGPGTRLTVL.

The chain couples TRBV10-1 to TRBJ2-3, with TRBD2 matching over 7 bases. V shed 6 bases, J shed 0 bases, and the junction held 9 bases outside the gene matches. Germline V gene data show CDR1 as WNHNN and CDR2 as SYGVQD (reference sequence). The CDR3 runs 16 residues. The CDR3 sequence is CASSLRDYSSTDTQYF. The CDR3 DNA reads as TGCGCCAGCAGCCTTAGGGACTATTCTAGCACAGATACGCAGTATTTT.

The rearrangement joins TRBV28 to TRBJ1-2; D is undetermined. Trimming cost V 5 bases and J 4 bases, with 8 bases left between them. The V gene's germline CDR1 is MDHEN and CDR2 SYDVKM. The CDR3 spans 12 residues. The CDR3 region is CASSGSVYGYTF. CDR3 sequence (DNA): TGTGCCAGCAGTGGCTCAGTCTATGGCTACACCTTC.

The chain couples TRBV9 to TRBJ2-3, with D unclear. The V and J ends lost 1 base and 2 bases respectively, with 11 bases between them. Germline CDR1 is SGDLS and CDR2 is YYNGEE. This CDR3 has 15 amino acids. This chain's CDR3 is CASSVTQKVTDTQYF. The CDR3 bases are TGTGCCAGCAGCGTAACCCAGAAGGTCACAGATACGCAGTATTTT.